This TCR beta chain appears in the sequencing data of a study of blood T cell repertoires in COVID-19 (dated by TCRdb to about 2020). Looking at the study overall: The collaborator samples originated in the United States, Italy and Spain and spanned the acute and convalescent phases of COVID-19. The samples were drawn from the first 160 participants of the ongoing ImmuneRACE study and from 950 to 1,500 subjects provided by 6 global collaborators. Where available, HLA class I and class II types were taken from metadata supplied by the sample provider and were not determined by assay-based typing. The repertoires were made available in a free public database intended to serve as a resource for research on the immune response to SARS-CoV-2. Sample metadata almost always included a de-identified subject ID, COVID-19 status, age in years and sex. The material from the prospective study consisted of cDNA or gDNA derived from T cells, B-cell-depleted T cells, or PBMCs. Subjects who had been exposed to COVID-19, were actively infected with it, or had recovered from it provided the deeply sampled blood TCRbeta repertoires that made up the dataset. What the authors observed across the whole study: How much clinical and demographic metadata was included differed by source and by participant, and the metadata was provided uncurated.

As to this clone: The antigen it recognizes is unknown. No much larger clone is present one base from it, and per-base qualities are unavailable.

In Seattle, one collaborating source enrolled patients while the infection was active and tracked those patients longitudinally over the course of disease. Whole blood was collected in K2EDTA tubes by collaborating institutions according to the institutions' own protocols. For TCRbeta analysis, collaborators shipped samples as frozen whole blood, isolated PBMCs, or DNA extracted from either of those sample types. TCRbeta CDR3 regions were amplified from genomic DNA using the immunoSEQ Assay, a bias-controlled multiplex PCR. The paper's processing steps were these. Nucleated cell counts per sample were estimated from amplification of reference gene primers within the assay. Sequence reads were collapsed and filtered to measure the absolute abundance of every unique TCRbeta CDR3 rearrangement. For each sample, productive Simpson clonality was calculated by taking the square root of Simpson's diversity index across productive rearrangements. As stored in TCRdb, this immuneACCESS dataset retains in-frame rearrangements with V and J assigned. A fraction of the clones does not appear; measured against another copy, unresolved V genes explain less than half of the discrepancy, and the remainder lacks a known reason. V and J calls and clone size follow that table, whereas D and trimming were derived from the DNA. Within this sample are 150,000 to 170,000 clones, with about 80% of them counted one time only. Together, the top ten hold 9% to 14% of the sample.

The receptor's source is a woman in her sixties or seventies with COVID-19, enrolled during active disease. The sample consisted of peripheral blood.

The CDR3 region: CASSWTGGSYEQYF. The DNA sequence reads TGTGCCAGCAGCTGGACAGGGGGTTCCTACGAGCAGTACTTC. The rearranged segments are TRBV7-2 and TRBJ2-7, with 10 middle bases fitting TRBD1. V and J are trimmed by 4 bases and 1 base, and the gene matches miss 1 base of the junction. The CDR1 and CDR2 encoded by the germline V gene are SGHTA and FQGNSA. The CDR3, cysteine through phenylalanine, is 14 amino acids long. Only the CDR3 DNA stays, 42 bases, in frame from base 1.